Many counts were recorded for the clone carrying this T cell receptor beta chain. Its antigen is still unknown. This sample was taken from a study of CD8+CD57+ T cells in acquired aplastic anemia. Study background: 3.2 ug was the average amount of DNA from sorted CD4+ and CD8+ cells.

An expansion of CD8+CD57+ cells by flow cytometry had been shown in patients chosen for sequencing. The enrolled patients all had severe acquired aplastic anemia. The template for TCR beta VDJ and CDR3 sequence profiling was genomic DNA. TCRdb reanalysed the reads using MiXCR and keeps one entry per CDR3 protein. The table lists under 200,000 distinct CDR3 sequences, around 47% of them singletons, with 9.7% in the top ten. There are 14 residues in the CDR3. Germline CDR1 DFQATT, CDR2 SNEGSKA (reference sequence). Between the trimmed V and J ends, which lost 5 bases and 10 bases, there was a span of 18 bases. Findings and limits, study-wide: Around 27 CD8+ CDR3 sequences occurred in both the patients and the controls. Statistical testing detected no significant gap in CD8+ Simpson's diversity between patients and controls.

The sequence derives from a human donor with aplastic anemia. Material: sorted CD4+, CD8+, or CD8+CD57+ T cells (not recorded which) from PBMCs. The chain uses TRBV20-1 and TRBJ1-6, with TRBD1 as a possible D gene (6 bases). The DNA for the CDR3 is TGCAGTGCTCCGGACAGAGCTTTAGGCTCACCCCTCCACTTT. Translating gives CSAPDRALGSPLHF.